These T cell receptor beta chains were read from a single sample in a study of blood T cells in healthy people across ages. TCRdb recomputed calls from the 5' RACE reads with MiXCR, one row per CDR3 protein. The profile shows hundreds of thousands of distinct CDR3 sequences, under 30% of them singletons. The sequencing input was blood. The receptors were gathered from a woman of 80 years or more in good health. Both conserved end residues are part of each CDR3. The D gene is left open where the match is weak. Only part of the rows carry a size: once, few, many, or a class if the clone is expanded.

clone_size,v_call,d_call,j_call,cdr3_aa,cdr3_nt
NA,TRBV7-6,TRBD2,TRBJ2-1,CASSVGSGGRQETQFF,TGTGCCAGCAGCGTGGGTAGCGGGGGGAGACAAGAGACCCAGTTCTTC
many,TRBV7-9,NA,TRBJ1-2,CASSLDPGAVGYTF,TGTGCCAGCAGCTTAGATCCGGGGGCGGTTGGCTACACCTTC
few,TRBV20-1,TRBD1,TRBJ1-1,CSARGDRDFNTEAFF,TGCAGTGCTAGAGGGGACAGGGACTTTAACACTGAAGCTTTCTTT
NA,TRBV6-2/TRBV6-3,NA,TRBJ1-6,CASSYSTPNSYHF,TGTGCCAGCAGTTACTCGACTCCGAACAGTTACCACTTT
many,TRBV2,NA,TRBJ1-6,CAVRAQGPSPLHF,TGTGCCGTACGTGCTCAAGGTCCCTCACCCCTCCACTTT
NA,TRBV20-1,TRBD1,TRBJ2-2,CSAFTGAGELFF,TGCAGTGCATTTACAGGGGCCGGGGAGCTGTTTTTT
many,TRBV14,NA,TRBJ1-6,CASSQVAANSPLHF,TGTGCCAGCAGCCAAGTGGCAGCTAATTCACCCCTCCACTTT
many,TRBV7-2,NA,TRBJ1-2,CASSPRDLGGYTF,TGTGCCAGCAGCCCTAGGGACTTGGGTGGCTACACCTTC
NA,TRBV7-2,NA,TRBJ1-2,CASSLALDVTNYGYTF,TGTGCCAGCAGCTTAGCCCTCGACGTCACTAACTATGGCTACACCTTC
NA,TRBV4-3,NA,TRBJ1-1,CASSQDRRSTEAFF,TGCGCCAGCAGCCAAGATCGGAGGAGTACTGAAGCTTTCTTT
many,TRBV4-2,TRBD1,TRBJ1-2,CASSQETGDNGYTF,TGTGCCAGCAGCCAAGAGACAGGGGATAATGGCTACACCTTC
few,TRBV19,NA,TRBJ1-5,CASSPGLQARSNQPQHF,TGTGCCAGTAGTCCGGGACTCCAAGCCCGCAGCAATCAGCCCCAGCATTTT
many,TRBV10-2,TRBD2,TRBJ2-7,CASSYTSGGGYEQYF,TGCGCCAGCAGTTATACTAGCGGGGGGGGCTACGAGCAGTACTTC
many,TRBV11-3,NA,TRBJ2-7,CASSLKSGYEQYF,TGTGCCAGCAGCTTAAAGTCGGGCTACGAGCAGTACTTC
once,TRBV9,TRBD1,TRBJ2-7,CASSVGYEGARHEQYF,TGTGCCAGCAGCGTAGGATACGAGGGGGCGAGGCACGAGCAGTACTTC
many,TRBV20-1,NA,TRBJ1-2,CSASHTTGTPYGYTF,TGCAGTGCTAGCCATACCACCGGGACTCCTTATGGCTACACCTTC
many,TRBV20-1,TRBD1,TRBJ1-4,CSASGLPGQGNEKLFF,TGCAGTGCTAGTGGTCTACCGGGACAGGGAAACGAAAAACTGTTTTTT